This is a list of T cell receptor beta chains from one sample in a study of identical twins. TCRdb independently ran MiXCR on the 5' RACE reads; one entry per CDR3 protein. Here the sample spans a few hundred thousand distinct CDR3 sequences, around 9.6% being singletons. This same sample was also taken into another study, of yellow fever vaccine responses in identical twins.

Sample: PBMCs. Receptor source: a woman between 18 and 30 years old in good health. Each CDR3 is given with its conserved first and last residue. Fields, in order: D gene, clone size, J gene, V gene, CDR3 DNA, CDR3 protein. The D gene is left open where the match is weak. Expanded clones are given a class, and other clones once, few, many or no size at all.

TRBD2	few	TRBJ2-1	TRBV5-1	TGCGCCAGCAGCCCCAGGAGTGGGACTAGCGGGGCGAGTGAGCAGTTCTTC	CASSPRSGTSGASEQFF
TRBD2	-	TRBJ2-1	TRBV11-1	TGTGCCAGCAGCTTAGTTGTTGCGGGGGGGTCATTACTTTACAATGAGCAGTTCTTC	CASSLVVAGGSLLYNEQFF
-	few	TRBJ2-2	TRBV30	TGTGCCTGGAGACGTACAGCAGGGTACACCGGGGAGCTGTTTTTT	CAWRRTAGYTGELFF
TRBD2	-	TRBJ2-5	TRBV12-3/TRBV12-4	TGTGCCAGCAATGCGGTCTCGGGGGGGACCCAGTACTTC	CASNAVSGGTQYF
-	-	TRBJ2-7	TRBV4-1	TGCGCCAGCAAAATAAGGGACGTGTCCTACGAGCAGTACTTC	CASKIRDVSYEQYF
-	few	TRBJ2-1	TRBV25-1	-	CASSDFRGDYNEQFF
-	many	TRBJ2-2	TRBV14	TGTGCCAGCAGCCAAGAACAGGACCAGAACACCGGGGAGCTGTTTTTT	CASSQEQDQNTGELFF
-	few	TRBJ2-7	TRBV3-1	TGTGCCAGCAGCCCTCGGGCTGACGGTGTTGGCGAGCAGTACTTC	CASSPRADGVGEQYF
TRBD1	-	TRBJ2-4	TRBV7-2	TGTGCCAGCAGCTTAGCTAAAGACAGGGGTCCCCCATCTTCCATTCAGTACTTC	CASSLAKDRGPPSSIQYF
-	-	TRBJ2-4	TRBV4-1	TGCGCCAGCAACCCTGTGGGTGAAACCGGCATTCAGTACTTC	CASNPVGETGIQYF
TRBD1	few	TRBJ1-2	TRBV11-2	TGTGCCAGCAGCCCCACCCGGGCAGACAGGGGGCTAGATTACTATGGCTACACCTTC	CASSPTRADRGLDYYGYTF
TRBD1	many	TRBJ2-7	TRBV12-3/TRBV12-4	TGTGCCAGCAAAGGGGACAGCTCCTACGAGCAGTACTTC	CASKGDSSYEQYF
-	many	TRBJ1-5	TRBV20-1	TGCAGTGCTAGAGGAGGGTATCCCAATCAGCCCCAGCATTTT	CSARGGYPNQPQHF
TRBD1	many	TRBJ1-2	TRBV7-2	TGTGCCAGCAGCTTTAGGGACAGGGTTGGAGGCTACACCTTC	CASSFRDRVGGYTF
-	few	TRBJ2-1	TRBV12-5	TGTGCTAGTGGTTACTTTGGCGCACCCAATGAGCAGTTCTTC	CASGYFGAPNEQFF
TRBD1	few	TRBJ2-5	TRBV19	TGTGCCAGTAGTCGACAGGGGACCAATCAAGAGACCCAGTACTTC	CASSRQGTNQETQYF
-	many	TRBJ2-7	TRBV5-1	TGCGCCAGCAGCTTGGAAGGCGGCTCCTACGAGCAGTACTTC	CASSLEGGSYEQYF
-	many	TRBJ1-5	TRBV20-1	TGCAGTGCTAGAGATCCGGCAGGGAGTCTGGCCCAGCATTTT	CSARDPAGSLAQHF
TRBD2	few	TRBJ2-5	TRBV14	TGTGCCAGCAGCCAACACCCGGGACTAGCGGATCAAGAGACCCAGTACTTC	CASSQHPGLADQETQYF
-	-	TRBJ2-4	TRBV2	TGTGCCAGCAGGGACTTGGGACTAGCCAAAAACATTCAGTACTTC	CASRDLGLAKNIQYF
-	few	TRBJ2-7	TRBV12-3/TRBV12-4	TGTGCCAGCAGTTCCCGCCAGGGACGTTCCTACGAGCAGTACTTC	CASSSRQGRSYEQYF
-	few	TRBJ2-7	TRBV4-2	TGTGCCAGCAGCCAGCTGGGACCATCCTCCTACGAGCAGTACTTC	CASSQLGPSSYEQYF
TRBD1	many	TRBJ1-5	TRBV10-3	TGTGCCATCAGTGAGTCGAAAAGGACAGGGAATAATCAGCCCCAGCATTTT	CAISESKRTGNNQPQHF
TRBD2	many	TRBJ2-5	TRBV7-6	TGTGCCAGCACGCCTCGGCTAGCGGCACAAGAGACCCAGTACTTC	CASTPRLAAQETQYF
TRBD1	many	TRBJ2-3	TRBV12-3/TRBV12-4	TGTGCCAGCAGATGGGACAGGGGGCGCGCCGATACGCAGTATTTT	CASRWDRGRADTQYF
-	many	TRBJ1-2	TRBV5-1	TGCGCCAGCAGCTTGGGGGGGAAAGACTATGGCTACACCTTC	CASSLGGKDYGYTF
-	many	TRBJ1-5	TRBV10-3	TGTGCCATCAGTGAGTCGGGGGGGCGGTCAGGCCAGCCCCAGCATTTT	CAISESGGRSGQPQHF
TRBD2	-	TRBJ2-7	TRBV20-1	TGCAGTGCTAGCCTAGGGAGGGCCGGCGAGCAGTACTTC	CSASLGRAGEQYF
-	many	TRBJ1-5	TRBV6-5	TGTGCCAGCAGTTACGGTAGCAATCAGCCCCAGCATTTT	CASSYGSNQPQHF
-	-	TRBJ2-4	TRBV6-2/TRBV6-3	TGTGCCAGCCGGCAGGGAGAAATACCAAACATTCAGTACTTC	CASRQGEIPNIQYF